One sample yielded the 4 T cell receptor beta chains listed below, sequenced in a study of read filtering for tumor transcriptome and immune sequencing. From roughly 390 ng of RNA, a library with molecular barcoded alpha/delta and beta/gamma adaptors was made. TCRdb called the reads again in MiXCR, with one record for every CDR3 protein. The data contain approximately 150,000 distinct CDR3 sequences, approximately 13% of them singletons. What was sequenced was a population of CD138-negative cells sorted from bone marrow. These receptors were collected from a donor at least 40 years old with multiple myeloma.

This clonotype was counted ten times or more. The J gene is TRBJ2-1, the V gene TRBV7-8; 7 bases agree with TRBD2. The CDR3 is made up of 16 amino acids. Germline V gene sequence: CDR1 SGHVS, CDR2 FQNEAQ. V dropped 1 base and J dropped 2; count of bases not matched to a gene: 5. The CDR3 spells CASSLVGLAAYNEQFF. CDR3 DNA: TGTGCCAGCAGCTTAGTGGGTCTAGCGGCCTACAATGAGCAGTTCTTC.

On this clonotype itself: This clone may be a read error of a much larger clone one base away. The chain joins TRBV6-2 or TRBV6-3 to TRBJ2-7, with D perhaps TRBD1 or TRBD2 (5 bases each). V was pared by 6 bases and J by 1 base, with 10 bases between. This CDR3 has 13 amino acids. CDR1 MNHEY and CDR2 SVGEGT come from the germline V gene. CDR3: CASSRDGSYEQYF. The CDR3 DNA reads as TGTGCCAGCAGCCGGGACGGATCCTACGAGCAGTACTTC.

In its sample, this clonotype was seen many times. V gene TRBV6-6 combines with J gene TRBJ1-5; D is perhaps TRBD1 (5 bases). This CDR3 is 15 amino acids long. Germline lookup yields CDR1 MNHNY and CDR2 SVGAGI (reference sequence). The germline V and J ends were trimmed by 6 bases and 1 base, with 13 bases remaining between them. The CDR3 region has the DNA TGTGCCAGCAGACCAGACAGTAAAAGCAATCAGCCCCAGCATTTT. Protein: CASRPDSKSNQPQHF.

On this clonotype: It may be a read error: a sequence one base away is much more abundant. In nucleotides, the CDR3 is TGTGCCAGCAGCTCGTTCAATCGGCCCCAGCATTTT. Translation gives CASSSFNRPQHF. The V and J genes are TRBV13 and TRBJ1-5; D gene ambiguous. The germline gives CDR1 PRHDT, CDR2 FYEKMQ (reference sequence). The CDR3 totals 12 residues.